The next 9 T cell receptor beta chains were all read from a single sample in a study of vaccination and CD4 T cells after COVID-19. Cultured CD4+ T cell DNA was sequenced using the Oncomine TCR Beta short-read assay. MiXCR was run by TCRdb on the PCR reads, yielding one entry per CDR3 protein. Of fewer than 25,000 distinct CDR3 sequences in the sample, more than 30% were seen once. No antigen has been identified for these receptors. Regarding time point: late sampling 161 to 241 days after vaccination in three convalescent patients. As to treatment: approximately 9-day PBMC culture with coronavirus spike peptide pools or control peptides (ViraFEST assay). The sequences come from CD4+ T cells from blood, cultured in vitro, collected about 7 months after SARS-CoV-2 vaccination. The receptor source for this set is a human donor who had recovered from COVID-19.

This clonotype came up a few times. The chain is built from TRBV7-9 and TRBJ1-2, with a tentative D call TRBD1 (5 bases). This CDR3 has 15 amino acids. V lost 5 bases, J lost 0 bases, and 13 bases lay in between. CDR1 and CDR2 (germline): SEHNR, FQNEAQ (reference sequence). Here the CDR3 DNA reads TGTGCCAGCAGCCCCCCGGGGCGAGCTAACTATGGCTACACCTTC. Translated: CASSPPGRANYGYTF. The whole variable domain, remainder taken from reference TRBV7-9 and TRBJ1-2, is DTGVSQNPRHKITKRGQNVTFRCDPISEHNRLYWYRQTLGQGPEFLTYFQNEAQLEKSRLLSDRFSAERPKGSFSTLEIQRTEQGDSAMYLCASSPPGRANYGYTFGSGTRLTVV.

CDR3 residues: CASSIGLGYGESQYF. For the CDR3, the DNA is TGTGCCAGTAGTATAGGCCTAGGGTACGGGGAGTCCCAGTACTTC. The rearrangement joins TRBV19 to TRBJ2-5; the D gene is possibly TRBD2 (5 bases). The CDR3 contains 15 residues. Trimming left V 1 base short and J 9 bases short, with 18 bases between. CDR1 is LNHDA and CDR2 is SQIVND in the germline V gene (reference sequence).

The rearrangement uses TRBV28 and TRBJ1-5, with 9 positions matching TRBD1. The CDR3 length is 14 residues. Germline V gene data show CDR1 as MDHEN and CDR2 as SYDVKM. The V segment lost 5 bases and the J segment 5 bases; nucleotides outside the gene matches: 4. CDR3 amino acids: CASSPRTGDQPQHF. The CDR3, as DNA: TGTGCCAGCAGTCCGCGGACAGGGGATCAGCCCCAGCATTTT.

This clonotype was seen a handful of times. The chain recombines TRBV20-1 with TRBJ1-2, with 7 bases aligning to TRBD1. Germline V gives CDR1 DFQATT, CDR2 SNEGSKA (reference sequence). The CDR3 contains 12 residues. V dropped 2 bases and J dropped 4; count of bases not matched to a gene: 1. The CDR3 bases are TGCAGTGCTAGACGGGACAGCTATGGCTACACCTTC. This gives the protein CSARRDSYGYTF.

The rearrangement joins TRBV5-1 to TRBJ1-6; 7 nucleotides align to TRBD1. With V trimmed by 2 bases and J by 10 bases, 6 bases remained unmatched. The CDR3 extends over 14 amino acids. The germline V gene has CDR1 SGHRS and CDR2 YFSETQ. This CDR3 is CASSLRQGTSPLHF. In nucleotides, the CDR3 is TGCGCCAGCAGCTTACGACAGGGAACATCACCCCTCCACTTT.

V is TRBV7-6 and J is TRBJ2-7; D is ambiguous. Trimming cost V 5 bases and J 4 bases, with 12 bases left between them. CDR3 length equals 13 residues. CDR1 is SGHVS and CDR2 is FNYEAQ in the germline V gene. CDR3: CASSLVFEYEQYF. CDR3 bases: TGTGCCAGCAGCCTAGTCTTTGAGTACGAGCAGTACTTC.

The genes are TRBV7-3 and TRBJ2-5; 7 nucleotides align to TRBD1. The CDR3 sequence is 13 residues long. CDR1 and CDR2 (germline): SGHTA, FQGTGA. The junction had 4 bases not matched to a gene; V was cut back by 4 bases and J by 5 bases. The CDR3 DNA follows: TGTGCCAGCAGCTCAACAGGGGACGAGACCCAGTACTTC. Protein sequence: CASSSTGDETQYF.

The DNA of the CDR3 is TGTGCCAGCAGCCCACAGGGATGGCGCTACACCTTC. This gives the protein CASSPQGWRYTF. The rearrangement uses TRBV12-3 or TRBV12-4 and TRBJ1-2, with D tentatively TRBD1 (6 bases). Trimming shortened V by 6 bases and J by 9 bases, and 14 bases separated the two germline ends. The CDR3 runs 12 residues.

There are a few counts of this clonotype. This CDR3 reads CATSSWREDQETQYF. Written as DNA, the CDR3 is TGTGCCACCAGCAGCTGGCGGGAGGACCAAGAGACCCAGTACTTC. The chain carries TRBV15 and TRBJ2-5, with TRBD2 matching 8 bases. The V segment lost 3 bases and the J segment 0 bases; nucleotides outside the gene matches: 3. This CDR3 spans 15 amino acids. Germline V gene data show CDR1 as LNHNV and CDR2 as YYDKDF (reference sequence).